A single T cell receptor (beta chain) is shown here with its context. The source of the sample is a study of T cell changes during pregnancy in multiple sclerosis. Produced via immunoSEQ multiplex PCR; TCRdb's table is partial and in-frame only. The data contain roughly 45,000 clones, about 87% of them seen just once; the ten biggest clones take up approximately 1%. The CDR3 extends over 15 amino acids. Looked up from germline, CDR1 is SGHDT and CDR2 is YYEEEE. V was clipped by 0 bases and J by 4 bases, with 13 bases between them. The chain uses TRBV5-6 and TRBJ1-2; D is perhaps TRBD1 (5 bases). The TCR originated in a female donor with multiple sclerosis, enrolled in a pregnancy study. The starting material was CD4+ T cells from peripheral blood mononuclear cells, obtained in the second trimester of pregnancy. The CDR3 DNA is TGTGCCAGCAGCTTGGAGGCAGGGTGGTCCTATGGCTACACCTTC. Amino acids: CASSLEAGWSYGYTF.